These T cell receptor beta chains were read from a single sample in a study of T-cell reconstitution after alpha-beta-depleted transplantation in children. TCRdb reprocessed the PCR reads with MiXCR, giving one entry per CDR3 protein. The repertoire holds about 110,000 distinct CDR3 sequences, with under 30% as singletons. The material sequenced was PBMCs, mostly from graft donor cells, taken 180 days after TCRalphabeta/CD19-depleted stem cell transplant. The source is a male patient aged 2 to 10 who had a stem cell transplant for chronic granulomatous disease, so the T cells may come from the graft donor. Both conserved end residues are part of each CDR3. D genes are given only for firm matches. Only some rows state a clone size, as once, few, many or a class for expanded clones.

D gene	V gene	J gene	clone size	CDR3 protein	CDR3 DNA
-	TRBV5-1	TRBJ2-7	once	CASSLAGRGYEQYF	TGCGCCAGCAGCTTGGCGGGAAGGGGATACGAGCAGTACTTC
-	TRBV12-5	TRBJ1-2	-	CASGKLGLLRYGYTF	TGTGCTAGTGGTAAACTCGGACTGCTTCGCTATGGCTACACCTTC
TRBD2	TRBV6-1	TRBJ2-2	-	CASSRTSWNTGELFF	TGTGCCAGCAGTCGGACTAGTTGGAACACCGGGGAGCTGTTTTTT
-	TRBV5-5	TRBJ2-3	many	CASSSGNPITDTQYF	TGTGCCAGCAGCTCCGGGAACCCAATCACAGATACGCAGTATTTT
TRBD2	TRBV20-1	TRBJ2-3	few	CSARGLAGGKVSTDTQYF	TGCAGTGCTAGAGGGCTAGCGGGAGGGAAAGTAAGCACAGATACGCAGTATTTT
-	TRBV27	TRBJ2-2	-	CASTSPGTASGNWELFF	TGTGCCAGCACCTCTCCGGGGACCGCAAGTGGGAACTGGGAGCTGTTTTTT
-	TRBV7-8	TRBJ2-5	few	CASSLWSGAETQYF	TGTGCCAGCAGCTTATGGTCAGGGGCAGAGACCCAGTACTTC
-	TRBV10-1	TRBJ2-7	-	CASSEKDAGDEQYF	TGCGCCAGCAGTGAGAAGGACGCAGGAGACGAGCAGTACTTC
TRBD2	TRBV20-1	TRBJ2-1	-	CSAQKTSGSFYNEQFF	TGCAGTGCCCAAAAGACTAGCGGGAGTTTTTACAATGAGCAGTTCTTC
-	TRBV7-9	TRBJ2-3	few	CASLVAGTDTQYF	TGTGCCAGCTTGGTCGCAGGCACAGATACGCAGTATTTT
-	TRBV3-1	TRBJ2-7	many	CASSQGFWAVAYEQYF	TGTGCCAGCAGCCAAGGCTTCTGGGCGGTAGCCTACGAGCAGTACTTC
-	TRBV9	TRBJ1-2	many	CASSAGRIYGYTF	TGTGCCAGCAGCGCGGGACGGATCTATGGCTACACCTTC
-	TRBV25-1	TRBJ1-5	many	CASSPSLGTGPQPQHF	TGTGCCAGCAGTCCCTCGTTGGGAACAGGTCCTCAGCCCCAGCATTTT
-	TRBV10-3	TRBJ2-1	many	CAIRGTGETGLAGVAYNEQFF	TGTGCCATCAGGGGGACAGGGGAGACGGGTCTAGCGGGAGTTGCCTACAATGAGCAGTTCTTC
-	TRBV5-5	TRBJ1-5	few	CASSFFRVGQPQHF	TGTGCCAGCAGCTTCTTCAGGGTGGGGCAGCCCCAGCATTTT
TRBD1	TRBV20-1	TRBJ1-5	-	CSARRQGGGQPQHF	TGCAGTGCTAGAAGACAGGGGGGCGGTCAGCCCCAGCATTTT
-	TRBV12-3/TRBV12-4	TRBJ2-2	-	CASSLKRQTGELFF	TGTGCCAGCAGTCTAAAGCGACAGACCGGGGAGCTGTTTTTT
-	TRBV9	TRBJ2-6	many	CASTSGSDYSGANVLTF	TGTGCCAGCACCTCGGGGTCAGACTACTCTGGGGCCAACGTCCTGACTTTC
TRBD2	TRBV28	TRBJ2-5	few	CASRRPGLAGVETQYF	TGTGCCAGCAGACGACCGGGGCTAGCGGGAGTTGAGACCCAGTACTTC
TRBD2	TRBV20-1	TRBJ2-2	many	CSARGGGTGELFF	TGCAGTGCTAGGGGCGGGGGCACCGGGGAGCTGTTTTTT
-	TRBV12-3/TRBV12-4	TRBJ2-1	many	CASSPRTIHEQFF	TGTGCCAGCAGTCCCAGGACAATCCATGAGCAGTTCTTC
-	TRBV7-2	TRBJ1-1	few	CASSLDWSEAFF	TGTGCCAGCAGCTTAGACTGGTCTGAAGCTTTCTTT
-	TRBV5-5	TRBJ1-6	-	CASSFDISYNSPLHF	TGTGCCAGCAGCTTCGATATCTCCTATAATTCACCCCTCCACTTT
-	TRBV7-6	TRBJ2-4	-	CASSLGPIQYF	TGTGCCAGCAGCTTAGGACCCATTCAGTACTTC
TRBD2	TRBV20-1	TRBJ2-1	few	CSARDTSGSSYNEQFF	TGCAGTGCTAGAGATACTAGCGGGAGCTCCTACAATGAGCAGTTCTTC
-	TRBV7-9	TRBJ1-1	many	CASSLTVNTEAFF	TGTGCCAGCAGCTTGACAGTGAACACTGAAGCTTTCTTT
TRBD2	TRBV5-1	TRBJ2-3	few	CAPKLAGDRTDTQYF	TGCGCTCCCAAACTAGCGGGGGATCGCACAGATACGCAGTATTTT
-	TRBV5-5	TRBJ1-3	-	CASSPTPGLRTIYF	TGTGCCAGCAGCCCGACACCGGGACTACGCACCATATATTTT
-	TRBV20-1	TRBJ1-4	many	CSARASGTLATNEKLFF	TGCAGTGCTAGAGCGTCCGGGACACTAGCAACTAATGAAAAACTGTTTTTT
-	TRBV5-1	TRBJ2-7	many	CASSLGQENYEQYF	TGCGCCAGCAGCTTGGGACAGGAGAACTACGAGCAGTACTTC
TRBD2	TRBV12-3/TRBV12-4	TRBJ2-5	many	CASSSVGGGAGETQYF	TGTGCCAGCAGTTCCGTTGGCGGGGGGGCCGGAGAGACCCAGTACTTC
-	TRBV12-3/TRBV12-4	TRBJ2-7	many	CASSLRGEGAYEQYF	TGTGCCAGCAGTTTAAGGGGAGAGGGGGCCTACGAGCAGTACTTC
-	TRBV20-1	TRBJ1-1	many	CSARDPTGWEATEAFF	TGCAGTGCTAGAGACCCGACGGGTTGGGAGGCCACTGAAGCTTTCTTT
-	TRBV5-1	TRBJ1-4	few	CASSQGHGNEKLFF	TGCGCCAGCAGCCAGGGACACGGGAATGAAAAACTGTTTTTT
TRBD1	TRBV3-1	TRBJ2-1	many	CASSQEGPRGQQFF	TGTGCCAGCAGCCAAGAAGGCCCCAGGGGGCAACAGTTCTTC
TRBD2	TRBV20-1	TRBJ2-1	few	CSARFRRGLGTSGIPAPNEQFF	TGCAGTGCTAGATTTCGCAGGGGGCTAGGGACTAGCGGGATTCCCGCCCCCAATGAGCAGTTCTTC
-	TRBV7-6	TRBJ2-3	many	CASSSQASTSTDTQYF	TGTGCCAGCAGCTCACAGGCCTCAACTAGCACAGATACGCAGTATTTT